The rows below give T cell receptor beta chains drawn from one sample of a study of T-cell memory formation after mild COVID-19. Using its own MiXCR run on the 5' RACE reads, TCRdb lists one record per CDR3 protein. The sample includes 65,000 to 90,000 distinct CDR3 sequences, roughly 13% seen only once; the top ten take 35% to 50%. Material: PBMCs or a T cell subset sorted from them (not recorded which). The receptors were gathered from a man aged 18 to 35 who had mild COVID-19 (a few samples of this study predate the infection). Cell type and time point are not known. Both conserved end residues are part of each CDR3. A D gene is named only where the DNA matches it firmly. Some rows mark clone size as missing; the rest say once, few, many or name a class of expanded clone.

j_call,d_call,clone_size,v_call,cdr3_aa,cdr3_nt
TRBJ2-4,TRBD2,NA,TRBV6-6,CASSRIAGAKNIQYF,TGTGCCAGCAGTAGAATAGCGGGGGCCAAAAACATTCAGTACTTC
TRBJ2-7,NA,NA,TRBV7-6,CASSPQDGTYEQYF,TGTGCCAGCAGCCCACAGGACGGAACCTACGAGCAGTACTTC
TRBJ2-5,NA,NA,TRBV3-1,CASSQGEVSTETQYF,TGTGCCAGCAGCCAAGGGGAAGTCAGTACGGAGACCCAGTACTTC
TRBJ1-5,NA,NA,TRBV4-1,CASSQDLGTNQPQHF,TGCGCCAGCAGCCAAGATCTGGGGACTAATCAGCCCCAGCATTTT
TRBJ1-2,TRBD1,NA,TRBV7-9,CASSLAGQGNYGYTF,TGTGCCAGCAGCCTAGCGGGACAGGGGAACTATGGCTACACCTTC
TRBJ2-3,NA,NA,TRBV7-3,CASSYQGIPDTQYF,TGTGCCAGCAGCTACCAGGGGATCCCAGATACGCAGTATTTT
TRBJ2-5,NA,few,TRBV5-5,CASGFWQNKETQYF,TGTGCCAGCGGATTTTGGCAGAATAAAGAGACCCAGTACTTC
TRBJ2-3,TRBD2,few,TRBV6-1,CASSALAGVADTQYF,TGTGCCAGCAGTGCTCTAGCGGGGGTAGCAGATACGCAGTATTTT
TRBJ2-3,NA,NA,TRBV9,CASSVDLGGSTDTQYF,TGTGCCAGCAGCGTAGATCTGGGAGGAAGCACAGATACGCAGTATTTT
TRBJ1-2,NA,few,TRBV4-3,CASSQGWGDGYTF,TGCGCCAGCAGCCAAGGTTGGGGGGATGGCTACACCTTC
TRBJ1-6,NA,many,TRBV19,CASSPAGRASPLHF,TGTGCCAGTAGTCCAGCAGGTCGGGCTTCACCCCTCCACTTT
TRBJ2-5,NA,many,TRBV2,CASTEAGRQETQYF,TGTGCCAGCACCGAAGCAGGGCGTCAAGAGACCCAGTACTTC
TRBJ2-2,TRBD1,few,TRBV29-1,CSVGQGRDTGELFF,TGCAGCGTCGGACAGGGAAGGGACACCGGGGAGCTGTTTTTT
TRBJ2-3,TRBD2,NA,TRBV9,CASSSSGGGSSTDTQYF,TGTGCCAGCAGCTCCAGCGGGGGGGGATCTAGCACAGATACGCAGTATTTT
TRBJ2-7,TRBD2,NA,TRBV12-3/TRBV12-4,CASSLASGYEQYF,TGTGCCAGCAGTTTAGCTAGCGGGTACGAGCAGTACTTC
TRBJ2-2,TRBD1,NA,TRBV6-2/TRBV6-3,CASREDRGWTGELFF,TGTGCCAGCAGGGAGGACAGGGGTTGGACCGGGGAGCTGTTTTTT
TRBJ1-2,NA,few,TRBV12-3/TRBV12-4,CASSEGAYGYTF,TGTGCCAGCAGTGAGGGCGCCTATGGCTACACCTTC
TRBJ2-2,NA,NA,TRBV4-1,CASSQSAGAGELFF,TGCGCCAGCAGCCAGAGCGCAGGGGCCGGGGAGCTGTTTTTT
TRBJ2-5,TRBD2,NA,TRBV7-2,CASSLTRGVLETQYF,TGTGCCAGCAGCCTAACCCGGGGGGTTCTGGAGACCCAGTACTTC
TRBJ1-3,NA,NA,TRBV20-1,CSARDYGRYSGNTIYF,TGCAGTGCTAGAGATTACGGCAGGTACTCTGGAAACACCATATATTTT
TRBJ2-5,NA,many,TRBV12-3/TRBV12-4,CASSLRVQGTQYF,TGTGCCAGCAGCCTCAGGGTTCAGGGGACCCAGTACTTC
TRBJ2-2,NA,many,TRBV5-4,CASSLELAGELFF,TGTGCCAGCAGCTTGGAGCTAGCGGGGGAGCTGTTTTTT
TRBJ2-3,NA,many,TRBV5-6,CASSLGGGGSTDTQYF,TGTGCCAGCAGCTTGGGAGGGGGGGGCAGCACAGATACGCAGTATTTT
TRBJ2-1,NA,NA,TRBV11-3,CASSFQGSDEQFF,TGTGCCAGCAGCTTCCAGGGAAGCGATGAGCAGTTCTTC
TRBJ2-2,NA,few,TRBV5-1,CASSSGLGELFF,TGCGCCAGCAGCTCCGGTTTGGGGGAGCTGTTTTTT
TRBJ2-3,TRBD2,NA,TRBV4-1,CASSQTTSGSTDTQYF,TGCGCCAGCAGCCAAACCACTAGCGGCAGCACAGATACGCAGTATTTT
TRBJ1-2,NA,NA,TRBV5-5,CASSFVDGYTF,TGTGCCAGCAGCTTCGTGGATGGCTACACCTTC
TRBJ2-3,NA,NA,TRBV7-9,CASSAVQGRLADTQYF,TGTGCCAGCAGCGCCGTTCAGGGGAGGCTTGCAGATACGCAGTATTTT
TRBJ2-1,TRBD2,few,TRBV4-1,CASSFSGGYNEQFF,TGCGCCAGCAGCTTTAGCGGGGGGTACAATGAGCAGTTCTTC
TRBJ2-1,NA,many,TRBV7-9,CASSLARFGTHSYNEQFF,TGTGCCAGCAGCTTAGCGAGGTTCGGCACTCACTCCTACAATGAGCAGTTCTTC
TRBJ2-7,TRBD1,few,TRBV5-1,CASSPGQTYEQYF,TGCGCCAGCAGCCCGGGACAGACCTACGAGCAGTACTTC
TRBJ1-1,NA,NA,TRBV10-3,CAISTSQEYTEAFF,TGTGCCATCAGCACATCTCAGGAGTACACTGAAGCTTTCTTT
TRBJ2-5,TRBD2,NA,TRBV7-9,CASSSTSGGTSEPWGTQYF,TGTGCCAGCAGTTCTACTAGCGGGGGGACCAGCGAACCTTGGGGGACCCAGTACTTC
TRBJ2-5,TRBD2,NA,TRBV2,CASRGTSGRLGETQYF,TGTGCCAGCAGGGGGACTAGCGGGAGGTTGGGGGAGACCCAGTACTTC
TRBJ1-6,NA,NA,TRBV27,CASSWTVGNSPLHF,TGTGCCAGCAGTTGGACCGTCGGAAATTCACCCCTCCACTTT
TRBJ2-5,NA,few,TRBV27,CASSSRIQETQYF,TGTGCCAGCAGTTCGAGGATCCAAGAGACCCAGTACTTC
TRBJ2-1,NA,NA,TRBV9,CASSPRDWADNEQFF,TGTGCCAGCAGCCCCCGCGATTGGGCAGACAATGAGCAGTTCTTC
TRBJ2-7,NA,NA,TRBV6-2/TRBV6-3,CASSWGGSSYEQYF,TGTGCCAGCAGTTGGGGAGGAAGCTCCTACGAGCAGTACTTC
TRBJ2-5,NA,few,TRBV7-9,CASSSTGDKSRETQYF,TGTGCCAGCAGCTCTACCGGGGACAAGTCCAGAGAGACCCAGTACTTC
TRBJ1-5,TRBD1,few,TRBV4-1,CASSRRQGASNQPQHF,TGCGCCAGCAGCCGGAGACAGGGGGCTAGCAATCAGCCCCAGCATTTT
TRBJ2-5,NA,few,TRBV27,CASSLDDGETQYF,TGTGCCAGCAGTTTAGACGATGGCGAGACCCAGTACTTC
TRBJ1-4,NA,NA,TRBV6-6,CASSYPTGNEKLFF,TGTGCCAGCAGTTACCCTACAGGAAATGAAAAACTGTTTTTT
TRBJ1-1,NA,few,TRBV27,CASSLVPWRTEAFF,TGTGCCAGCAGTTTAGTTCCCTGGAGAACTGAAGCTTTCTTT
TRBJ2-2,NA,NA,TRBV20-1,CSAADTGNGELFF,TGCAGTGCCGCGGATACAGGGAACGGGGAGCTGTTTTTT
TRBJ2-3,NA,NA,TRBV4-1,CASSQWQGTDTQYF,TGCGCCAGCAGCCAATGGCAGGGGACAGATACGCAGTATTTT
TRBJ1-5,NA,few,TRBV6-2/TRBV6-3,CASSYRGDGSNQPQHF,TGTGCCAGCAGTTACCGAGGGGACGGGAGCAATCAGCCCCAGCATTTT
TRBJ2-2,NA,few,TRBV4-1,CASRNLGDTGELFF,TGCGCCAGCAGGAATTTAGGGGACACCGGGGAGCTGTTTTTT
TRBJ2-3,TRBD1,NA,TRBV24-1,CATSEGQGESTDTQYF,TGTGCCACCAGTGAAGGACAGGGGGAAAGCACAGATACGCAGTATTTT
TRBJ2-2,NA,few,TRBV20-1,CSASAVTGELFF,TGCAGTGCTAGTGCTGTCACCGGGGAGCTGTTTTTT
TRBJ1-1,NA,NA,TRBV9,CASSVAGAAQIPKF,TGTGCCAGCAGCGTAGCTGGGGCAGCCCAAATACCGAAATTT
TRBJ2-7,NA,few,TRBV7-9,CASSAVYEQYF,TGTGCCAGCAGCGCAGTATACGAGCAGTACTTC